This T cell receptor beta chain was sequenced for a study of PD-1 blockade in classical Hodgkin lymphoma. Study-level findings and limits: Newly diagnosed patients had baseline TCR diversity that was reportedly lower than that of healthy donors.

Repertoires were generated with immunoSEQ multiplex PCR, while TCRdb's copy carries only in-frame clones and drops some. In the table there are about 61,000 clones, 80% to 90% of which are singletons. Regarding this clone: Its antigen is not identified. Additional DNA sequences in this sample encode the identical CDR3.

Per germline, CDR1 LNHNV and CDR2 YYDKDF (reference sequence). The CDR3 sequence is 14 residues long. V dropped 3 bases and J dropped 7; count of bases not matched to a gene: 2. The patients all showed relapse after autologous stem cell transplantation, while their brentuximab vedotin exposure varied. Complete response, partial response or progressive disease constituted the best response categories observed. This clonotype was obtained from a human donor with classical Hodgkin lymphoma. The chain links TRBV15 to TRBJ1-6; 8 bases fit TRBD1. The sequences come from peripheral blood mononuclear cells (PBMCs), collected at baseline. The CDR3 region has the DNA TGTGCCACCAGCAGGGACAGGGACAATTCACCCCTCCACTTT. Protein sequence: CATSRDRDNSPLHF.